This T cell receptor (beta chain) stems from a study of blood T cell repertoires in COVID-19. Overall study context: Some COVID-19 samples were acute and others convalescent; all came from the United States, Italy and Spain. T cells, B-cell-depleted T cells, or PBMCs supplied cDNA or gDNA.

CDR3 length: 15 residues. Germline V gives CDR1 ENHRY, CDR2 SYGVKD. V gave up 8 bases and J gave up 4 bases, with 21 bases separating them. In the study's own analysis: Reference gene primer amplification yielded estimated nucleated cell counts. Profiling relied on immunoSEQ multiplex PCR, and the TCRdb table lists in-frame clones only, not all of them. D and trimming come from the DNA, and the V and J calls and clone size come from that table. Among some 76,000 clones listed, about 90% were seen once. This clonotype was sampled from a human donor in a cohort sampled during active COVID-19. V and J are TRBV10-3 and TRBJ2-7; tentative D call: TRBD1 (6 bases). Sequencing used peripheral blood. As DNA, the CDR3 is TGTGCCATCGGCCCGAGGGCAGGGGTGGCGTACGAGCAGTACTTC. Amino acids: CAIGPRAGVAYEQYF.